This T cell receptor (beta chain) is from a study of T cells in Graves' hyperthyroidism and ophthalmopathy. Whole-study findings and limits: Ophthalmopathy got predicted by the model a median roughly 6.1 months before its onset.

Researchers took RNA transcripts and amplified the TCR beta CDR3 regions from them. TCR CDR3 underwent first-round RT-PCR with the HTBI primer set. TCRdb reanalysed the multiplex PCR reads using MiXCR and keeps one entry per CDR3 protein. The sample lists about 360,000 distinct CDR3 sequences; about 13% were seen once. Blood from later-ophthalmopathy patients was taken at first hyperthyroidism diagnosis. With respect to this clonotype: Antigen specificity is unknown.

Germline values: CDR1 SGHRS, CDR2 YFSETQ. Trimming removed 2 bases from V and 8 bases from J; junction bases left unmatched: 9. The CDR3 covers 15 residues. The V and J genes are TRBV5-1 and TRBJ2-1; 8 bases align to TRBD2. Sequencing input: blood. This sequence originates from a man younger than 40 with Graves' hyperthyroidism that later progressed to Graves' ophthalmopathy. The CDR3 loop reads CASSFFRGGRDEQFF. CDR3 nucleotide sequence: TGCGCCAGCAGCTTTTTTCGGGGGGGCCGAGATGAGCAGTTCTTC.